The TCR beta chain described here comes from a study of blood T cell repertoires in COVID-19 (TCRdb year 2020). Looking at the study overall: Samples from collaborators originated in the United States, Italy and Spain and spanned both the acute and convalescent phases of COVID-19. The prospective study material was composed of cDNA or gDNA derived from T cells, B-cell-depleted T cells, or PBMCs. Deeply sampled blood TCRbeta repertoires from subjects exposed to, actively infected with, or recovered from COVID-19 were included in the dataset. A freely available public database, intended as a resource for researchers studying the immune response to SARS-CoV-2, is where the repertoires were released. Samples came from the ongoing ImmuneRACE study (first 160 participants) plus 1,254 subjects from 6 global collaborators. Sample metadata almost always included a de-identified subject ID, COVID-19 status, age in years and sex. Where available, HLA class I and class II types were taken from metadata supplied by the sample provider and were not determined by assay-based typing.

Beyond this particular receptor, the publication reports: The quantity of clinical and demographic metadata differed by source and by participant and was supplied without curation.

The immunoSEQ Assay, a bias-controlled multiplex PCR, was used to amplify TCRbeta CDR3 regions from genomic DNA. The paper's processing steps were these. The number of nucleated cells in each sample was estimated by amplification of reference gene primers within the assay. Sequence reads were collapsed and filtered to measure the absolute abundance of every unique TCRbeta CDR3 rearrangement. For each sample, productive Simpson clonality was calculated as the square root of Simpson's diversity index across productive rearrangements. TCRdb stores this immuneACCESS table with in-frame sequences only. Part of the clones is absent; in the studies checked, under half of the shortfall reflects unresolved V genes, and no reason is known for the rest. V and J calls and clone size are as listed in that table; D and trimming were resolved from the DNA. The sample contains roughly 150,000 clones, around four fifths of them found a single time. The top ten clonotypes cover approximately 5.1% of the sample.

Concerning this clone: The antigen it binds to is not known. Base-call qualities are not available, and no considerably larger clone is one nucleotide away.

Participants in the prospective study were enrolled through a virtual design, were aged roughly 18 to 90 years, and lived in fewer than 30 United States geographic areas. In the prospective study, cohorts were assigned on the basis of participant-reported clinical history obtained from a screening survey and a study questionnaire. Exposed participants had been in contact, within 2 weeks of entering the study, with a person who had a PCR-confirmed or clinician-diagnosed case of COVID-19. Each participant in the prospective study had whole blood, serum and a nasopharyngeal or oropharyngeal swab collected by mobile phlebotomists. Over an approximately 2-month period, participants in the prospective study had the option of providing additional blood draws and questionnaires. Prospective study blood samples were shipped either frozen or at room temperature before DNA extraction. V ends up 3 bases short and J 2 bases short, with an unmatched junction base count of 5. According to the germline V gene, CDR1 reads KGHSH and CDR2 reads LQKENI. The CDR3 runs 15 residues from the cysteine to the phenylalanine. The retained sequence is limited to the CDR3, 45 bases, with the frame set at the first base.

In this chain, TRBV18 is recombined with TRBJ2-7; 9 bases in the junction line up with TRBD2. Sequences were obtained from PBMCs or T cells enriched from blood (not recorded which). The sequence derives from a man aged 65 to 85 who had been exposed to COVID-19. The DNA sequence is given as TGTGCCAGCTCACCGGAGGGACTAGCTACCTACGAGCAGTACTTC. It encodes CASSPEGLATYEQYF.